This T cell receptor beta chain was sequenced for a study of Graves' ophthalmopathy and Graves' hyperthyroidism. Study context: Peripheral blood was collected at initial diagnosis, before any treatment. The study's findings and limits: With a specificity of 72.22% and a sensitivity of approximately 68%, the model predicted ophthalmopathy progression. Most expanded clonotypes from thyroid (those above 0.001 frequency) were also found in blood.

This clonotype was counted many times. Antigen: not known. The CDR3 sequence is 13 residues long. Unmatched junction bases numbered 8, after V lost 11 bases and J lost 4 bases. RNA served as the template for amplifying TCR beta CDR3 regions. Amplification began with first-round RT-PCR using HTBI primers, then second-round multiplex PCR was performed. TCRdb re-analysed the multiplex PCR reads in MiXCR, keeping a single row per CDR3 protein. The table shows 200,000 to 250,000 distinct CDR3 sequences, with around a fifth occurring only once. Material for sequencing was peripheral blood. This sequence originates from a woman in her forties or fifties with Graves' ophthalmopathy. The V gene is TRBV12-3 or TRBV12-4, the J gene TRBJ1-1; 9 nucleotides line up with TRBD1. CDR3 nucleotides: TGTGCCTGTACAGGGGGCAGCGGCACTGAAGCTTTCTTT. Translated, it gives CACTGGSGTEAFF.